A single sample gave rise to the 3 T cell receptor beta chains below, sequenced in a study of T cell responses to AZD1222 COVID-19 vaccine (dated by TCRdb to the early 2020s). The time point tag for this specimen amounts to: baseline before first vaccination. The library was obtained by the immunoSEQ multiplex PCR assay. Imported from immuneACCESS, the table was reduced by TCRdb to in-frame sequences with V and J called. These copies leave out some clones; in studies compared against another copy, an unresolved V gene accounts for under half, and the cause of the remainder is not known. In all, the sample holds about 120,000 clones, and approximately 90% of those were seen once. 1.5% to 2% of the sample is in the top ten clones. Specimen: peripheral blood, collected on day 0 of AZD1222 vaccination. The receptors derive from an adult in good health.

The CDR3 DNA reads TGTGCCAGCTCACCACCAGAAGGGATCCAAGAGACCCAGTACTTC. Translating gives CASSPPEGIQETQYF. The chain joins TRBV18 to TRBJ2-5; D gene ambiguous. With 0 bases removed from V and 1 base from J, the gap between germline ends came to 9 bases. This CDR3 has 15 amino acids. Germline V gives CDR1 KGHSH, CDR2 LQKENI.

This clone was seen once. The V and J genes are TRBV5-8 and TRBJ1-4; 7 bases line up with TRBD1. V dropped 5 bases and J dropped 3; count of bases not matched to a gene: 10. Germline lookup yields CDR1 SGHTS and CDR2 YDEGEE. There are 16 residues in the CDR3. This chain's CDR3 is CASSQSYGTANEKLFF. CDR3 coding DNA: TGTGCCAGCAGTCAGAGCTATGGGACAGCTAATGAAAAACTGTTTTTT.

The V call is TRBV24-1, the J call TRBJ1-1; D is undetermined. This CDR3 has 12 amino acids. V was shortened by 0 bases and J by 11 bases, with 9 bases between the two germline ends. Germline V gives CDR1 KGHDR, CDR2 SFDVKD. The CDR3 here is CATSDLAGAAFF. DNA for the CDR3: TGTGCCACCAGTGATTTGGCGGGAGCGGCTTTCTTT.